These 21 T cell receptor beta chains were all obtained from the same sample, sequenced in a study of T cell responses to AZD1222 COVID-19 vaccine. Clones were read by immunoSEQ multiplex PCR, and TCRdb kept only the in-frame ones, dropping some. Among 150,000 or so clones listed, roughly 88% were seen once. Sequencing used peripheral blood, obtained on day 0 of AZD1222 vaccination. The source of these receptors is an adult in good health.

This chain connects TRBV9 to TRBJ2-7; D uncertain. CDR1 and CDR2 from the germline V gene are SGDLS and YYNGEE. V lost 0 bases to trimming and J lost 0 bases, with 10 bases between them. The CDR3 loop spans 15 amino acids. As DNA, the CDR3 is TGTGCCAGCAGCGTAGCTACAGTCAGCTCCTACGAGCAGTACTTC. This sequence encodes CASSVATVSSYEQYF.

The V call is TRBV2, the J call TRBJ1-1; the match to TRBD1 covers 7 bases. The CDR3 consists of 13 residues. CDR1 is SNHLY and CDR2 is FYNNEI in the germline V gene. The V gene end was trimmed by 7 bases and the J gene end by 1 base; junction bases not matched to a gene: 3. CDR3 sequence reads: CASTRQGNTEAFF. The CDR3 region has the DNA TGTGCCAGCACTAGACAGGGGAACACTGAAGCTTTCTTT.

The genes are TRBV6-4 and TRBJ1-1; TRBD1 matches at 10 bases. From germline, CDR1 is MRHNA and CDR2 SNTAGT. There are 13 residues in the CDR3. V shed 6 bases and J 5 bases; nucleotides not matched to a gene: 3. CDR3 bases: TGTGCCAGCAGGAGGGACAGGGGAACTGAAGCTTTCTTT. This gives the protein CASRRDRGTEAFF.

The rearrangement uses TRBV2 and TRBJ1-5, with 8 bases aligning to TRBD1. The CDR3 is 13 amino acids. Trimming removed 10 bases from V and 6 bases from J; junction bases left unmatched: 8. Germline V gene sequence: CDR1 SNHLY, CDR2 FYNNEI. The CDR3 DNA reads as TGTGCCACCGCAGGGGGCGAAGGTCAGCCCCAGCATTTT. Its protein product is CATAGGEGQPQHF.

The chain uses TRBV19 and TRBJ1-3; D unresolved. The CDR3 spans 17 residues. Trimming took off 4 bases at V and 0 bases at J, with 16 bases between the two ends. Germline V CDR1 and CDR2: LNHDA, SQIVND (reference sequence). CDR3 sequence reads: CASSTPGSSSSGNTIYF. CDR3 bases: TGTGCCAGTAGTACCCCGGGATCCTCGAGCTCTGGAAACACCATATATTTT.

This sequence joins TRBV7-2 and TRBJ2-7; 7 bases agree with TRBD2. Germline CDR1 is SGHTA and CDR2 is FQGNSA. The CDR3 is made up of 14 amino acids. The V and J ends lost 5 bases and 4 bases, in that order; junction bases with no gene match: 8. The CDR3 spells CASSNVRGGYEQYF. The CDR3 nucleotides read TGTGCCAGCAGCAACGTCCGCGGGGGTTACGAGCAGTACTTC.

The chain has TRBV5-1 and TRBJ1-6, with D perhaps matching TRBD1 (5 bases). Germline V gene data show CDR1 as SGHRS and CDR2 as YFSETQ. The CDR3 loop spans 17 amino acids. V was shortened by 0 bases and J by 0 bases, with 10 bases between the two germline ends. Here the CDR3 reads CASSLVGGSSYNSPLHF. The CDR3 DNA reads TGCGCCAGCAGCTTGGTTGGGGGGAGCTCCTATAATTCACCCCTCCACTTT.

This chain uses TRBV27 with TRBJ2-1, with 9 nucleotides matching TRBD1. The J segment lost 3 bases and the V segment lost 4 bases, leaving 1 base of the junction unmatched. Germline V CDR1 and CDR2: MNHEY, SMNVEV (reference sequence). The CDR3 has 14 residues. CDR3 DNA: TGTGCCAGCAGTTCGGACAGGGGCTACAATGAGCAGTTCTTC. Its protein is CASSSDRGYNEQFF.

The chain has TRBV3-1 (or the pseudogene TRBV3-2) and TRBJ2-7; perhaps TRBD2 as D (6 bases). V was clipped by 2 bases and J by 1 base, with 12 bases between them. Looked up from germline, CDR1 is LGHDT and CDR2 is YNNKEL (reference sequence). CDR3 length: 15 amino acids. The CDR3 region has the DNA TGTGCCAGCAGCCAATTAGCGGATTATTCCTACGAGCAGTACTTC. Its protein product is CASSQLADYSYEQYF.

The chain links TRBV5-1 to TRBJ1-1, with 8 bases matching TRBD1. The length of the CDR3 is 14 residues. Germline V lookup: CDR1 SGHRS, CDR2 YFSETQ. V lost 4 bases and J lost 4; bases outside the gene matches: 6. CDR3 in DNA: TGCGCCAGCAGCCTCTCAACAGGGGGCACTGAAGCTTTCTTT. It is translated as CASSLSTGGTEAFF.

The DNA of the CDR3 is TGTGCCAGCAGTGAAGAAAGGGGTTGGGAGATGACCTTC. It is translated as CASSEERGWEMTF. The rearrangement joins TRBV6-1 to TRBJ1-2; possible D gene TRBD1, 5 bases. The CDR3 runs to 13 residues. From germline, CDR1 is MNHNS and CDR2 SASEGT. V was shortened by 1 base and J by 14 bases, with 17 bases between the two germline ends.

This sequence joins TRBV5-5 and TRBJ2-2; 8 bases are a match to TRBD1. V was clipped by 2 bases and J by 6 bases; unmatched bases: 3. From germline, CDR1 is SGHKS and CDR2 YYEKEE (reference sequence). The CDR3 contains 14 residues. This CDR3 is CASSFRQGSGELFF. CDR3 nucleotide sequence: TGTGCCAGCAGCTTCCGACAGGGGTCCGGGGAGCTGTTTTTT.

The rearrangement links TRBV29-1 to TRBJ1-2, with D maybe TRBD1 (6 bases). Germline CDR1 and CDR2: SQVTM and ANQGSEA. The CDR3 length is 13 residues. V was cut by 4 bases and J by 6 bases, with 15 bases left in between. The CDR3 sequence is CSVVAGDSHGYTF. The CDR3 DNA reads TGCAGCGTTGTGGCAGGGGATTCTCATGGCTACACCTTC.

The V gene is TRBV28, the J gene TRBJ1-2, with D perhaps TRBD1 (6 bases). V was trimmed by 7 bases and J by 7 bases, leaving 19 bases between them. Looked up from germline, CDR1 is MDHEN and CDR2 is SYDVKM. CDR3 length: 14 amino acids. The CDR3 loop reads CASNPPTGTGGYTF. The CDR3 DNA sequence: TGTGCCAGCAACCCCCCAACAGGGACCGGTGGCTACACCTTC.

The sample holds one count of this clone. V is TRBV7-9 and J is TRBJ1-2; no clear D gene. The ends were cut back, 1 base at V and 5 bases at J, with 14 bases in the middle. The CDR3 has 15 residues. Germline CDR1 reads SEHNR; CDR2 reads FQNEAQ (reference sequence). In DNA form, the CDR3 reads TGTGCCAGCAGCTTAGGCATCACAGAGTTATATGGCTACACCTTC. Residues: CASSLGITELYGYTF.

CDR3 bases: TGTGCCAGCAGCTCGAACGGACGGGGCAATCAGCCCCAGCATTTT. As protein: CASSSNGRGNQPQHF. This chain uses TRBV11-2 with TRBJ1-5; no definite D call. V was pared by 4 bases and J by 2 bases, with 12 bases between. CDR3 length: 15 residues. The germline CDR1 and CDR2 sequences are SGHAT and FQNNGV.

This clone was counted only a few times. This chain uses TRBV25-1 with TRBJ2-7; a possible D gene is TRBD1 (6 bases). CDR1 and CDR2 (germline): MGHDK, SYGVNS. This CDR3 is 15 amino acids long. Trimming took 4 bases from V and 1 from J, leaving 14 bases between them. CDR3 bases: TGTGCCAGCAGTGGAAGTGGGGGCGCATCCTACGAGCAGTACTTC. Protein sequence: CASSGSGGASYEQYF.

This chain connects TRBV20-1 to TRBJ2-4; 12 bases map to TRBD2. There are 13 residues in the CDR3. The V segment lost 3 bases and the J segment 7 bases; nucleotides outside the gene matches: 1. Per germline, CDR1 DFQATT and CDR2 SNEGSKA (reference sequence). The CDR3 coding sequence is TGCAGTGCTAGTGGACTAGCGGGGAACATTCAGTACTTC. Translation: CSASGLAGNIQYF.

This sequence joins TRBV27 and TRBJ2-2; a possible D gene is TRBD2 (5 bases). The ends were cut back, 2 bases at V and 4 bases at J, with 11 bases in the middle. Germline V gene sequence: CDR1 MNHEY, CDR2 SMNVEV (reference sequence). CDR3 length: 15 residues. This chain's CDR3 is CASSLRRVSTGELFF. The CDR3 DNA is TGTGCCAGCAGTTTACGGCGGGTTAGCACCGGGGAGCTGTTTTTT.

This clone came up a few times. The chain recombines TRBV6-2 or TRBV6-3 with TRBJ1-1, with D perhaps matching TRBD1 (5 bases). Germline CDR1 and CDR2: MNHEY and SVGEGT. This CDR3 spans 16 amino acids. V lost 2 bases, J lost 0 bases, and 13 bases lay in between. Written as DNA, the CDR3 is TGTGCCAGCAGTTACCCTGGGGGGTCAATGAACACTGAAGCTTTCTTT. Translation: CASSYPGGSMNTEAFF.

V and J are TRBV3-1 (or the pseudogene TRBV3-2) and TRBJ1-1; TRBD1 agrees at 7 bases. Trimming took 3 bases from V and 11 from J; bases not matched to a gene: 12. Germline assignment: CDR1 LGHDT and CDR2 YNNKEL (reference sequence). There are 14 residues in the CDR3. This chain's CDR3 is CASSQRIRGLRAFF. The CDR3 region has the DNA TGTGCCAGCAGCCAGAGAATAAGGGGGCTTAGGGCTTTCTTT.